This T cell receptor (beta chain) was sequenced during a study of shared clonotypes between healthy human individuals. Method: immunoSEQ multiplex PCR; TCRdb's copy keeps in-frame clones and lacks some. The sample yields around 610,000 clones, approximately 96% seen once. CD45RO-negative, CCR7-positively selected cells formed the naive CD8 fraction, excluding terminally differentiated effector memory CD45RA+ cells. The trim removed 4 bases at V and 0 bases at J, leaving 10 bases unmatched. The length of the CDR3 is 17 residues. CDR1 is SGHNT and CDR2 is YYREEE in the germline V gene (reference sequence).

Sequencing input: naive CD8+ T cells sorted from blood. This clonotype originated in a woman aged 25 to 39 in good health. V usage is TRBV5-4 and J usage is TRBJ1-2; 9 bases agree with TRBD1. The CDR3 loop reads CASSPGQGRRSNYGYTF. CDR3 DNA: TGTGCCAGCAGCCCAGGACAGGGGAGGAGATCTAACTATGGCTACACCTTC.